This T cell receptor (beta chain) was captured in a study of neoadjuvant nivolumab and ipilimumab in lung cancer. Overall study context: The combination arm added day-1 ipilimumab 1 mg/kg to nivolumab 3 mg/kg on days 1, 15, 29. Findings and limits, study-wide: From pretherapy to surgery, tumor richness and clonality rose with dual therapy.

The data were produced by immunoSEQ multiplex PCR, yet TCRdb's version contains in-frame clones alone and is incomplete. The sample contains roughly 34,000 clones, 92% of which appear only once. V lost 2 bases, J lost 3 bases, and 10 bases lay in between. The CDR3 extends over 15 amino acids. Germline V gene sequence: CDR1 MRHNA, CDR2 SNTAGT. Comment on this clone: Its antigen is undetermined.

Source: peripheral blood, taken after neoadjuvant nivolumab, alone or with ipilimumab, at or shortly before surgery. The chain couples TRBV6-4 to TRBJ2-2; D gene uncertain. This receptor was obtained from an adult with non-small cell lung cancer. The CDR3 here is CASSDGRSDTGELFF. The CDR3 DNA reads TGTGCCAGCAGTGACGGAAGATCGGACACCGGGGAGCTGTTTTTT.